This T cell receptor beta chain was found in a study of blood T cell repertoires in COVID-19. Turning to the study itself: COVID-19 samples from acute and convalescent phases originated in the United States, Italy and Spain.

Trimming stripped 3 bases from V and 0 bases from J, with 21 bases between. Germline loops: CDR1 SGDLS, CDR2 YYNGEE. The CDR3 covers 18 residues. Methods used by the authors: From reference gene primer amplification, estimates of nucleated cell counts were derived. Using immunoSEQ multiplex PCR, the repertoire was profiled, and TCRdb retains in-frame clones only, with some absent. D and trimming were read from the DNA, whereas the V and J calls and clone size are those reported in that table. The sample lists around 500,000 clones; 80% to 90% were seen once. The sequencing sample was made of peripheral blood. The TCR originated in a human donor in a cohort sampled during active COVID-19. The rearrangement joins TRBV9 to TRBJ1-1; TRBD1 might be the D (5 bases). CDR3 in DNA: TGTGCCAGCAGCGCGGGGGTTGGAGCACCACAGGTGAACACTGAAGCTTTCTTT. Protein: CASSAGVGAPQVNTEAFF.